This T cell receptor (beta chain) was observed in a study of vaccination effects on CD4 cells after COVID-19. Across the whole study: Two doses of either BNT162b2 or mRNA-1273 were given to each participant.

This clone was seen a handful of times. Its cognate antigen is unknown. Here immunoSEQ multiplex PCR was the method, and the copy in TCRdb shows in-frame clones only, minus some. Among 42,000 or so clones listed, roughly 70% were seen once. In the ViraFEST assay, antigen-specific CD4+ clonotypes were identified by expansion after peptide-pool stimulation. It was after approximately 11 days of culture that CD4+ T cells were isolated. Sometime from March through December 2020, the person acquired a SARS-CoV-2 infection that PCR confirmed. At days 3 and 7, half of the medium was exchanged for IL-2 medium. This specimen consisted of CD4+ T cells from PBMCs cultured with a peptide pool, obtained before COVID-19 vaccination. This receptor was taken from a human donor who had a prior SARS-CoV-2 infection.

The CDR3 nucleotides read TGTGCCACCAGCAGAGATCTCGCCAGTTCTAATAGCAATCAGCCCCAGCATTTT. Encoded protein: CATSRDLASSNSNQPQHF. The V and J genes are TRBV15 and TRBJ1-5; D is ambiguous. Trimming stripped 0 bases from V and 0 bases from J, with 15 bases between. CDR1 and CDR2 (germline): LNHNV, YYDKDF (reference sequence). The CDR3 loop spans 18 amino acids.